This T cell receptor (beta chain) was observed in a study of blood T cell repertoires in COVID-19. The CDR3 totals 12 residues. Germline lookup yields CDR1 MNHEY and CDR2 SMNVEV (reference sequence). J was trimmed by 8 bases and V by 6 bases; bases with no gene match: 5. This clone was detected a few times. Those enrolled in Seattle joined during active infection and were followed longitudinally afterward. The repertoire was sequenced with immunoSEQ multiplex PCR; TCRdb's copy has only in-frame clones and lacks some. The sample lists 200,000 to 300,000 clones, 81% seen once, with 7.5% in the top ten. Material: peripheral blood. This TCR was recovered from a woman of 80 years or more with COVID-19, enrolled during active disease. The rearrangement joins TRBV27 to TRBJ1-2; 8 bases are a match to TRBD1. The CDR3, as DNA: TGTGCCAGCAGAACAGGGGGGCGGGGCTACACCTTC. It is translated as CASRTGGRGYTF.